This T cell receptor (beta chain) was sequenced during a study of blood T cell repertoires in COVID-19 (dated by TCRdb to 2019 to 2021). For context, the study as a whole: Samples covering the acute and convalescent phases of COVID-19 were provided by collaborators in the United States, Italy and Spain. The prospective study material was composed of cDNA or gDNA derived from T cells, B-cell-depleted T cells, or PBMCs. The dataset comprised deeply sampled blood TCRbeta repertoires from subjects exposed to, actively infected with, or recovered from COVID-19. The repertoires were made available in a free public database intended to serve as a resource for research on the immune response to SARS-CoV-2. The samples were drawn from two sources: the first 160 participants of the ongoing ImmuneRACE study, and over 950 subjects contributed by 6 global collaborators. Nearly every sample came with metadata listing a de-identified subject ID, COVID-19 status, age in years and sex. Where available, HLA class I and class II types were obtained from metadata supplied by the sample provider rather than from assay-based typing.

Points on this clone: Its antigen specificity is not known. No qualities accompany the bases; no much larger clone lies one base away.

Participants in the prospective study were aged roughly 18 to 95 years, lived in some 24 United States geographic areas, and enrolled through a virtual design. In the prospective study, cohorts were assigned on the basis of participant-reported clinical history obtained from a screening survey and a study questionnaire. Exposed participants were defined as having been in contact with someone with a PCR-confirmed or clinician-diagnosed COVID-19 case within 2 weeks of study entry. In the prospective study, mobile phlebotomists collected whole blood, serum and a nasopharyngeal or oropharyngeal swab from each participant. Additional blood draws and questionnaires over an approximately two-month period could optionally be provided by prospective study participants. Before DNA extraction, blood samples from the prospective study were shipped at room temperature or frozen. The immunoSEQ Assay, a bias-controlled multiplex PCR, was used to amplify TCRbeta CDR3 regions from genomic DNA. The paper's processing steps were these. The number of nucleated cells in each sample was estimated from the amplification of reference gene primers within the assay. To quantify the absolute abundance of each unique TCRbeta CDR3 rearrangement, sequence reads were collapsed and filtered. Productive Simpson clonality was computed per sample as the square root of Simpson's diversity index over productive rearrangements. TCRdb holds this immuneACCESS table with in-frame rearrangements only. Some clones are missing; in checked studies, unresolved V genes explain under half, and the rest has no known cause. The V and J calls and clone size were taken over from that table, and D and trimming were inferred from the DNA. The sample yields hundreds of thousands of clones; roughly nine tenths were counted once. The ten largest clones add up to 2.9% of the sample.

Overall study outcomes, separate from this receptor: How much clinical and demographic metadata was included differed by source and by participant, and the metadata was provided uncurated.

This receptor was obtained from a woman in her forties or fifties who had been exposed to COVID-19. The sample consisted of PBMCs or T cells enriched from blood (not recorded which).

The DNA sequence is as follows: TGTGCCAGCAGCATGGACAGGGGATGGGAGACCCAGTACTTC. Translated, this gives CASSMDRGWETQYF. The rearrangement joined TRBV11-1 to TRBJ2-5, with 9 middle bases fitting TRBD1. V ends up 5 bases short and J 5 bases short, with an unmatched junction base count of 6. From cysteine to phenylalanine, the CDR3 is 14 amino acids long. The kept DNA is CDR3 alone, 42 bases in frame from the first base. The germline V gene encodes CDR1 SGHAT and CDR2 FQDESV (reference sequence). Where the CDR3 stops, the reference TRBV11-1 and TRBJ2-5 genes take over; the full variable domain is EAEVAQSPRYKITEKSQAVAFWCDPISGHATLYWYRQILGQGPELLVQFQDESVVDDSQLPKDRFSAERLKGVDSTLKIQPAELGDSAMYLCASSMDRGWETQYFGPGTRLLVL.